The subject of this entry is one T cell receptor (beta chain). The data are from a study of blood T cell repertoires in COVID-19. Study-level background: Samples came from the United States, Italy and Spain, spanning acute and convalescent COVID-19. Sources were T cells, B-cell-depleted T cells, or PBMCs; the material itself was cDNA or gDNA.

The germline V gene has CDR1 MNHEY and CDR2 SVGAGI. V lost 0 bases to trimming and J lost 2 bases; unmatched junction nucleotides: 4. The CDR3 runs 15 residues. Original data processing: Estimates of nucleated cell counts were drawn from the amplification of reference gene primers. Profiling relied on immunoSEQ multiplex PCR, and the TCRdb table lists in-frame clones only, not all of them. V, J and clone size reflect that table, while D and trimming were determined from the DNA. Altogether a few hundred thousand clones are present, roughly 91% being singletons, with the ten largest covering about 0.8%.

The sample taken for sequencing was peripheral blood. The genes are TRBV6-5 and TRBJ2-7; 7 bases fit TRBD1. The receptor was derived from a man between 25 and 39 years old with acute or convalescent COVID-19. DNA of the CDR3: TGTGCCAGCAGTTACTCGGGGCAGGGGGCCTACGAGCAGTACTTC. Protein sequence: CASSYSGQGAYEQYF.